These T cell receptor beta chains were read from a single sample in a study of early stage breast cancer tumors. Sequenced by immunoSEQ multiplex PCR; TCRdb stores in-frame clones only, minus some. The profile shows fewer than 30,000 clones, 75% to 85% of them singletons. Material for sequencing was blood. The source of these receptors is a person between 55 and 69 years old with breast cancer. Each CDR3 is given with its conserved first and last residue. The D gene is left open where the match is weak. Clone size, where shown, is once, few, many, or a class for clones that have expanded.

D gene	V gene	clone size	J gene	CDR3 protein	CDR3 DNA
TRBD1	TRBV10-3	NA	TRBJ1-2	CAISRDRFTGYTF	TGTGCCATCAGCCGGGACAGGTTCACCGGCTACACCTTC
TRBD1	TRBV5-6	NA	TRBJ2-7	CASSFGRTGAPSQYF	TGTGCCAGCAGTTTTGGGAGGACAGGGGCTCCCTCGCAGTACTTC
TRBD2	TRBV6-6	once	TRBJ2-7	CASSYSATGLLSEQYF	TGTGCCAGCAGTTACTCGGCCACGGGACTATTATCCGAGCAGTACTTC
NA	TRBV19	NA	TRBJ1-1	CASSWRGMNTEAFF	TGTGCCAGTAGTTGGAGAGGGATGAACACTGAAGCTTTCTTT
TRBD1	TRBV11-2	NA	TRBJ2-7	CASSTRDSSYEQYF	TGTGCCAGCAGCACCAGGGACAGCTCCTACGAGCAGTACTTC
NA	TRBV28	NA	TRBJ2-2	CASSLSLALNTGELFF	TGTGCCAGCAGTTTAAGTCTAGCGTTGAACACCGGGGAGCTGTTTTTT
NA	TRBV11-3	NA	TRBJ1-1	CASSLDLWGLRTEAFF	TGTGCCAGCAGCTTAGATCTTTGGGGCTTGAGGACTGAAGCTTTCTTT
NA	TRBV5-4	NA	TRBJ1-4	CASSLAGGRGGEKLFF	TGTGCCAGCAGCTTGGCCGGCGGAAGGGGTGGAGAAAAACTGTTTTTT
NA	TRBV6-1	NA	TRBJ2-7	CASSEGGGSYEQYF	TGTGCCAGCAGTGAAGGCGGGGGCAGCTACGAGCAGTACTTC
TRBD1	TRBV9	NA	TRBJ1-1	CASSPRDRVDEAFF	TGTGCCAGCAGCCCCCGGGACAGGGTAGATGAAGCTTTCTTT
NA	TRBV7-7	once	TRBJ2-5	CASSWYSTETQYF	TGTGCTAGCAGCTGGTATAGCACGGAGACCCAGTACTTC
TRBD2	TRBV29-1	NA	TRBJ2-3	CSVDLAGAQRRPDTQYF	TGCAGCGTTGACCTAGCGGGAGCCCAGAGGCGGCCAGATACGCAGTATTTT
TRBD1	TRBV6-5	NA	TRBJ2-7	CASSYSGQGGTYEQYF	TGTGCCAGCAGTTACTCGGGACAGGGAGGCACCTACGAGCAGTACTTC
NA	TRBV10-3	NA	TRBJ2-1	CAISDARYQFF	TGTGCCATCAGTGACGCGCGGTACCAGTTCTTC
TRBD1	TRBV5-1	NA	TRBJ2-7	CASSLIGRGPYEQYF	TGCGCCAGCAGCTTGATAGGCAGGGGGCCCTACGAGCAGTACTTC
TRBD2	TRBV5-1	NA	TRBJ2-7	CASSFAGGPHEQYF	TGCGCCAGCAGCTTCGCGGGAGGGCCCCACGAGCAGTACTTC
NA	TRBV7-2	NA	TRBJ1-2	CASSSAGVGGYTF	TGTGCCAGCAGCTCAGCAGGGGTGGGGGGCTACACCTTC
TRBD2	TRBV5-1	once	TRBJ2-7	CASSSNGLAGVFYEQYF	TGCGCCAGCAGCTCGAATGGACTAGCGGGAGTCTTCTACGAGCAGTACTTC
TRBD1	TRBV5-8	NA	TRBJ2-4	CASSWTGAQNIQYF	TGTGCCAGCAGCTGGACAGGGGCCCAAAACATTCAGTACTTC
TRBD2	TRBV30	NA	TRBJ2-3	CAWSVPGRRLGPDTQYF	TGTGCCTGGAGTGTACCCGGGAGGCGTTTGGGGCCAGATACGCAGTATTTT
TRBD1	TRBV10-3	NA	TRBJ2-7	CAISGTGTEGPYEQYF	TGTGCCATCAGTGGAACCGGGACAGAAGGACCATACGAGCAGTACTTC
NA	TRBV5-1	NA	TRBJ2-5	CASSSRGDRAETQYF	TGCGCCAGCAGCTCGCGCGGAGACAGAGCAGAGACCCAGTACTTC
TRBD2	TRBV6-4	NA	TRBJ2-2	CASSGLAGVGTGELFF	TGTGCCAGCAGCGGACTAGCGGGAGTAGGAACCGGGGAGCTGTTTTTT
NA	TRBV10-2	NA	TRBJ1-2	CASKQGSNYGYTF	TGCGCCAGCAAGCAGGGTTCTAACTATGGCTACACCTTC
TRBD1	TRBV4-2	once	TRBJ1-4	CASSQMGQRNEKLFF	TGTGCCAGCAGCCAGATGGGACAGAGGAATGAAAAACTGTTTTTT
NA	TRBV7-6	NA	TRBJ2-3	CASSSSSGTDTQYF	TGTGCCAGCAGCTCCTCTAGCGGCACAGATACGCAGTATTTT
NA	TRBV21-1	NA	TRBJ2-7	CASSKVGREQYF	TGTGCCAGCAGCAAAGTCGGGAGGGAGCAGTACTTC
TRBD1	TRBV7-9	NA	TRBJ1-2	CASSLGTGEGDGYTF	TGTGCCAGCAGCTTAGGGACAGGGGAAGGCGATGGCTACACCTTC